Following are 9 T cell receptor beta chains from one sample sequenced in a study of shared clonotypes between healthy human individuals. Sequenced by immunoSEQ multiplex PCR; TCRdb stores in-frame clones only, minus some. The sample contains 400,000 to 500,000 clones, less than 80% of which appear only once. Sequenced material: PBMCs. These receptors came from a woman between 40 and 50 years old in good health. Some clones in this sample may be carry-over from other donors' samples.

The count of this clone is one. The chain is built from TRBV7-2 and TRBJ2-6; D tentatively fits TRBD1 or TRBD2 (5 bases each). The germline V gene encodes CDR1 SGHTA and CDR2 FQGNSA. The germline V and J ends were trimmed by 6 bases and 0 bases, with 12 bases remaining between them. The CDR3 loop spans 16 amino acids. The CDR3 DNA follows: TGTGCCAGCAGACGGGACCCGAACTCTGGGGCCAACGTCCTGACTTTC. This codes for CASRRDPNSGANVLTF.

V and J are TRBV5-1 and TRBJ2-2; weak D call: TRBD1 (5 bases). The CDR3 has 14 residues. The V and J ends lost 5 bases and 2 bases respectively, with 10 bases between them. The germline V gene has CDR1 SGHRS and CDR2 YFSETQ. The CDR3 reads CASRLQGNTGELFF. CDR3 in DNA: TGCGCCAGCAGGTTGCAGGGTAACACCGGGGAGCTGTTTTTT.

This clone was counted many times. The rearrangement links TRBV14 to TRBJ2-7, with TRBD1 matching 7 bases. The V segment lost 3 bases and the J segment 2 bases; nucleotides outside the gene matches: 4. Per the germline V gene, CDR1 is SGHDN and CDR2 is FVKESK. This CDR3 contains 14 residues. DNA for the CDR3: TGTGCCAGCAGCCATTGGGACAGAGCCTACGAGCAGTACTTC. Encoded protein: CASSHWDRAYEQYF.

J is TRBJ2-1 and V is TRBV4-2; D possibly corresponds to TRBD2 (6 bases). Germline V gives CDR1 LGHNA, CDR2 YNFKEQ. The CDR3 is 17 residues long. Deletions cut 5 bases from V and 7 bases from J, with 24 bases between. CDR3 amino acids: CASSKEGDSVGRNEQFF. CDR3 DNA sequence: TGTGCCAGCAGCAAGGAGGGCGACTCGGTGGGGCGGAATGAGCAGTTCTTC.

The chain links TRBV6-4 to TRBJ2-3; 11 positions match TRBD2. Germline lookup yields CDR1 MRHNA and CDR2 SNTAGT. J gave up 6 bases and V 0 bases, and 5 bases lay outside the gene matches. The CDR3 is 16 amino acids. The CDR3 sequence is CASSDSTSGSMDTQYF. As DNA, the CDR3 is TGTGCCAGCAGTGACTCTACTAGCGGGAGCATGGATACGCAGTATTTT.

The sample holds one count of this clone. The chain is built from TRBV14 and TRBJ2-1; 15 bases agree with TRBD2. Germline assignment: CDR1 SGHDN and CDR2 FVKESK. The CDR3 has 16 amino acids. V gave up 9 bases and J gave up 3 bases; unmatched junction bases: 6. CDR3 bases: TGTGCCAGTGGACTAGCGGGAGGGAGGGTCTACAATGAGCAGTTCTTC. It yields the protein CASGLAGGRVYNEQFF.

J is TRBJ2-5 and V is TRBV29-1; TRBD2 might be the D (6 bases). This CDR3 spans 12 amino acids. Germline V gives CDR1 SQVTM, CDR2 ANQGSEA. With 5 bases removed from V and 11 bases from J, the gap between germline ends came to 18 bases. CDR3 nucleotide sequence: TGCAGCGTTCTGCCGCCCGGGGGAGAGCAGTACTTC. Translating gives CSVLPPGGEQYF.

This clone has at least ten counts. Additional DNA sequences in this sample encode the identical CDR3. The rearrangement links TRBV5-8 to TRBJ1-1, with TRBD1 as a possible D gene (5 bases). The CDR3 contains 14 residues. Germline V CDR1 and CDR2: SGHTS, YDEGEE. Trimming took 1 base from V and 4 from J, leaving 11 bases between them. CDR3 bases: TGTGCCAGCAGCTTGAGGGGTCTGGGCACTGAAGCTTTCTTT. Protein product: CASSLRGLGTEAFF.

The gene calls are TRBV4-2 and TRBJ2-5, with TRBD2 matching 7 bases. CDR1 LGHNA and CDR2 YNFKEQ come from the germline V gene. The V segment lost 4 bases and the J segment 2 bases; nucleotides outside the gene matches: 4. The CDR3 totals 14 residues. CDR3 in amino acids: CASSPPGGQETQYF. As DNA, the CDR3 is TGTGCCAGCAGCCCTCCGGGAGGACAAGAGACCCAGTACTTC.